These T cell receptor beta chains were read from a single sample in a study of early T cells in non-severe SARS-CoV-2 infection. TCRdb redid the calling of the 5' RACE reads with MiXCR, one entry per CDR3 protein. The repertoire has 70,000 to 90,000 distinct CDR3 sequences, 8.5% to 12% of them found once; the top ten carry 8% to 10%. The source was whole blood, collected at baseline. These receptor sequences come from an adult who was a healthcare worker with PCR-confirmed SARS-CoV-2 infection or an uninfected control (not recorded which). Each CDR3 is given with its conserved first and last residue. The D gene is left open where the match is weak. Not all rows give a size; the values are once, few, many and, for expanded clones, a class.

V	J	size	D	CDR3	DNA
TRBV2	TRBJ2-5	many	.	CASSLSERLLQETQYF	TGTGCCAGCAGTCTCTCCGAGCGGCTTTTACAAGAGACCCAGTACTTC
TRBV20-1	TRBJ2-1	many	.	CSAQRERWKGVDEQFF	TGCAGTGCTCAACGGGAGCGGTGGAAGGGTGTCGATGAGCAGTTCTTC
TRBV18	TRBJ2-3	.	.	CASSPRRTETQYF	TGTGCCAGCTCACCAAGGAGGACGGAAACGCAGTATTTT
TRBV7-2	TRBJ2-1	many	.	CASSSPGINEQFF	TGTGCCAGCAGCTCCCCCGGGATAAATGAGCAGTTCTTC
TRBV20-1	TRBJ2-2	many	.	CSASRAGSTDTGELFF	TGCAGTGCTAGCCGGGCTGGGAGTACGGACACCGGGGAGCTGTTTTTT
TRBV7-9	TRBJ2-2	.	.	CASSLVNGNTGELFF	TGTGCCAGCAGCTTAGTCAACGGGAACACCGGGGAGCTGTTTTTT
TRBV6-6	TRBJ2-7	.	.	CASSQERRYEQYF	TGTGCCAGCAGTCAGGAGCGTCGGTACGAGCAGTACTTC
TRBV7-3	TRBJ2-6	few	.	CASSRGQPSGANVLTF	TGTGCCAGCAGCCGGGGCCAGCCGTCTGGGGCCAACGTCCTGACTTTC
TRBV6-6	TRBJ1-1	many	.	CASSYSWAEAFF	TGTGCCAGCAGTTACTCTTGGGCTGAAGCTTTCTTT
TRBV7-9	TRBJ2-1	many	TRBD2	CASSSIWLAGKNEQFF	TGTGCCAGCAGCTCAATATGGCTAGCGGGAAAGAATGAGCAGTTCTTC
TRBV7-9	TRBJ2-5	.	.	CASSLAPGGKETQYF	TGTGCCAGCAGCTTAGCACCCGGAGGGAAAGAGACCCAGTACTTC
TRBV4-1	TRBJ2-1	few	.	CASSHIAADNEQFF	TGCGCCAGCAGCCATATAGCGGCAGACAATGAGCAGTTCTTC
TRBV18	TRBJ2-1	.	.	CASSPKPGLNNEQFF	TGTGCCAGCTCACCCAAGCCGGGACTCAACAATGAGCAGTTCTTC
TRBV30	TRBJ2-3	few	.	CAWSVKASTDTQYF	TGTGCCTGGAGTGTAAAAGCTAGCACAGATACGCAGTATTTT
TRBV12-3/TRBV12-4	TRBJ2-7	.	TRBD2	CASSWGTSVVYEQYF	TGTGCCAGCAGTTGGGGGACTAGCGTAGTCTACGAGCAGTACTTC
TRBV12-5	TRBJ2-2	.	.	CASGLDAENTGELFF	TGTGCTAGTGGTTTGGACGCGGAAAACACCGGGGAGCTGTTTTTT
TRBV2	TRBJ1-4	few	.	CASVGTSRGEKLFF	TGTGCCAGCGTCGGGACGTCTAGGGGAGAAAAACTGTTTTTT
TRBV5-1	TRBJ2-1	.	TRBD2	CASSLEGLAKGEQFF	TGCGCCAGCAGCTTGGAGGGACTAGCGAAGGGTGAGCAGTTCTTC
TRBV5-4	TRBJ2-2	many	TRBD2	CASTPSAGGGELFF	TGTGCCAGCACCCCTTCGGCGGGAGGCGGGGAGCTGTTTTTT
TRBV6-6	TRBJ2-1	many	TRBD2	CASSYAPGTSGRASNEQFF	TGTGCCAGCAGTTACGCCCCCGGGACTAGCGGGAGGGCAAGCAATGAGCAGTTCTTC
TRBV7-9	TRBJ2-7	.	.	CASSLITEGHSF	TGTGCCAGCAGCTTAATCACAGAGGGGCACAGCTTC
TRBV18	TRBJ2-1	.	.	CASSPPWSSYNEQFF	TGTGCCAGCTCACCACCATGGAGCTCCTACAATGAGCAGTTCTTC
TRBV5-1	TRBJ2-5	.	TRBD1	CASRNRDTGGETQYF	TGCGCCAGCAGAAACCGGGACACAGGGGGAGAGACCCAGTACTTC
TRBV20-1	TRBJ1-6	.	TRBD1	CSARQGADSPLHF	TGCAGTGCTAGACAGGGGGCGGATTCACCCCTCCACTTT
TRBV5-4	TRBJ2-5	few	TRBD1	CASSPWTGQETQYF	TGTGCCAGCAGCCCGTGGACAGGGCAAGAGACCCAGTACTTC
TRBV9	TRBJ2-2	many	.	CASSVGVNTGELFF	TGTGCCAGCAGCGTGGGGGTGAACACCGGGGAGCTGTTTTTT
TRBV30	TRBJ1-1	many	.	CAWTHSDRPGGEAFF	TGTGCCTGGACCCATTCGGACCGCCCGGGAGGTGAAGCTTTCTTT
TRBV5-6	TRBJ1-2	many	.	CASSLAKGMESFGYTF	TGTGCCAGCAGCTTGGCTAAGGGAATGGAGTCATTTGGCTACACCTTC
TRBV7-9	TRBJ2-3	few	TRBD2	CASSSPGLALDTQYF	TGTGCCAGCAGCTCCCCGGGACTAGCATTGGATACGCAGTATTTT
TRBV12-3/TRBV12-4	TRBJ2-7	.	.	CASRVDPEEDEQYF	TGTGCCAGCAGGGTCGACCCCGAGGAGGACGAGCAGTACTTC
TRBV5-1	TRBJ2-3	few	TRBD2	CASSRWLAATDTQYF	TGCGCCAGCAGCCGCTGGCTAGCGGCCACAGATACGCAGTATTTT
TRBV5-4	TRBJ2-7	.	TRBD2	CASSLWGRASYEQYF	TGTGCCAGCAGCCTTTGGGGGAGGGCCTCCTACGAGCAGTACTTC
TRBV19	TRBJ2-2	few	.	CASSIFDRTGELFF	TGTGCCAGTAGTATTTTCGACCGCACCGGGGAGCTGTTTTTT
TRBV5-5	TRBJ2-7	many	.	CASSVGTDQWGEQYF	TGTGCCAGCAGCGTCGGGACGGATCAATGGGGCGAGCAGTACTTC
TRBV28	TRBJ1-3	many	.	CASSFGSGNTIYF	TGTGCCAGCAGTTTTGGCTCTGGAAACACCATATATTTT
TRBV27	TRBJ2-7	once	.	CASSLASPYEQYF	TGTGCCAGCAGTTTAGCGAGCCCCTACGAGCAGTACTTC
TRBV19	TRBJ2-5	few	.	CASSIGAAELQTQYF	TGTGCCAGTAGTATAGGGGCAGCCGAACTCCAAACCCAGTACTTC
TRBV20-1	TRBJ2-3	.	.	CSATLHRADTQYF	TGCAGTGCTACCCTCCACAGGGCGGATACGCAGTATTTT
TRBV18	TRBJ2-7	.	.	CASSPESHEQYF	TGTGCCAGCTCACCAGAATCTCACGAGCAGTACTTC
TRBV20-1	TRBJ2-2	.	.	CSAREWNTGELFF	TGCAGTGCTAGAGAGTGGAACACCGGGGAGCTGTTTTTT
TRBV30	TRBJ2-7	.	TRBD2	CAWAAGEVRKAYF	TGTGCTTGGGCCGCGGGGGAAGTTCGGAAGGCGTACTTC
TRBV28	TRBJ2-7	.	TRBD2	CASSLLPLAGGYEQYF	TGTGCCAGCAGTTTATTACCACTAGCGGGAGGCTACGAGCAGTACTTC
TRBV5-1	TRBJ1-1	few	.	CASSLRGRTNTEAFF	TGCGCCAGCAGCTTGCGGGGGCGGACCAACACTGAAGCTTTCTTT
TRBV6-1	TRBJ2-2	.	.	CASSLSKGRGTGELFF	TGTGCCAGCAGCCTATCAAAGGGAAGGGGCACCGGGGAGCTGTTTTTT
TRBV7-9	TRBJ2-3	many	.	CASSLAQDTQYF	TGTGCCAGCAGCTTAGCCCAAGATACGCAGTATTTT
TRBV20-1	TRBJ2-3	.	TRBD2	CSAQVGTSGGDTQYF	TGCAGTGCTCAGGTGGGGACTAGCGGCGGAGATACGCAGTATTTT
TRBV12-3/TRBV12-4	TRBJ2-7	many	TRBD2	CASTPSGRATYEQYF	TGTGCCAGCACCCCAAGCGGGAGGGCTACCTACGAGCAGTACTTC
TRBV6-5	TRBJ2-5	.	TRBD1	CASSYGTGGNSPQYF	TGTGCCAGCAGTTATGGGACAGGGGGCAATTCCCCCCAGTACTTC
TRBV20-1	TRBJ2-7	many	TRBD2	CSARLAGTTYEQYF	TGCAGTGCTAGACTAGCGGGAACTACCTACGAGCAGTACTTC
TRBV19	TRBJ2-2	.	TRBD1	CASSTYGQGAGELFF	TGTGCCAGTAGTACGTACGGACAGGGGGCCGGGGAGCTGTTTTTT
TRBV7-9	TRBJ2-5	once	.	CASDHSDQETQYF	TGTGCCAGCGATCATAGCGACCAAGAGACCCAGTACTTC
TRBV7-2	TRBJ2-7	.	.	CASTFKDGRRAITYEQYF	TGTGCCAGCACCTTTAAGGACGGACGTCGGGCCATAACCTACGAGCAGTACTTC
TRBV9	TRBJ1-1	.	.	CASSVVTANTEAFF	TGTGCCAGCAGCGTAGTAACGGCTAACACTGAAGCTTTCTTT
TRBV10-3	TRBJ2-3	many	TRBD1	CAIRAGGIGTDTQYF	TGTGCCATCAGGGCAGGGGGCATCGGCACAGATACGCAGTATTTT
TRBV3-1	TRBJ1-2	many	.	CASSEDGIYGYTF	TGTGCCAGCAGCGAAGACGGAATCTATGGCTACACCTTC
TRBV7-8	TRBJ1-1	few	TRBD1	CASRGDGTANTEAFF	TGTGCCAGCAGAGGAGACGGGACAGCTAACACTGAAGCTTTCTTT
TRBV4-1	TRBJ2-1	.	TRBD2	CASSHGRLAGGEEQFF	TGCGCCAGCAGCCATGGGAGACTAGCGGGAGGGGAAGAGCAGTTCTTC